This T cell receptor beta chain is from a study of tumor-infiltrating lymphocytes in primary liver carcinoma. The V gene lost 6 bases and the J gene lost 6 bases, with 15 bases spanning the gap. From germline, CDR1 is LGHNA and CDR2 YNFKEQ. The CDR3 covers 13 residues. The blood RNA (from unsorted whole blood) was obtained, and germline DNA was also extracted. Researchers generated TCR beta cDNA from roughly 500 ng of total RNA, relying on a constant-region primer. Library construction for TCR beta comprised three nested multiplex PCR rounds performed with slightly modified ARM-PCR. The opening two PCR rounds, nine to eleven cycles each, paired TRBV1-TRBV30 forward primers with a C-beta reverse primer. TCRdb ran MiXCR on the multiplex PCR reads and lists one entry per CDR3 protein. The sample records approximately 300,000 distinct CDR3 sequences, more than 55% being singletons.

Sequencing used peripheral blood. This receptor was taken from a man in his forties or fifties with primary liver carcinoma and hepatitis B virus infection. The chain is built from TRBV4-2 and TRBJ2-7; the D gene is possibly TRBD2 (6 bases). The CDR3 nucleotides are TGTGCCAGCAGTCTAGAGAAGGAGGGCGAGCAGTACTTC. It translates to CASSLEKEGEQYF.